One and the same sample provided the 32 T cell receptor beta chains below, sequenced in a study of blood T cell repertoires in COVID-19. Generated by immunoSEQ multiplex PCR, the TCRdb table keeps only in-frame clones and is missing some. Here the sample spans 60,000 or so clones, approximately 80% being singletons. Sequencing input: peripheral blood. The receptors derive from a man aged 55 to 70 with acute or convalescent COVID-19.

The chain joins TRBV27 to TRBJ2-2; D is unresolved. V was trimmed by 4 bases and J by 0 bases, leaving 3 bases between them. CDR3 length: 13 residues. Germline values: CDR1 MNHEY, CDR2 SMNVEV (reference sequence). The CDR3 sequence is CASSSANTGELFF. As DNA, the CDR3 is TGTGCCAGCAGTTCAGCGAACACCGGGGAGCTGTTTTTT.

In its sample, this clone was seen a few times. This chain joins TRBV7-2 and TRBJ1-1; TRBD1 is a possible D gene (6 bases). Germline loops: CDR1 SGHTA, CDR2 FQGNSA. The V gene lost 4 bases and the J gene lost 7 bases, with 13 bases spanning the gap. This CDR3 is 13 amino acids long. In nucleotides, the CDR3 is TGTGCCAGCAGCTCCTGGGGGGGCCGTGAAGCTTTCTTT. The encoded protein is CASSSWGGREAFF.

This chain uses TRBV6-6 with TRBJ2-2, with TRBD2 identical over 10 bases. There are 16 residues in the CDR3. With V trimmed by 4 bases and J by 3 bases, 5 bases remained unmatched. Germline V gene sequence: CDR1 MNHNY, CDR2 SVGAGI (reference sequence). The CDR3 sequence is CASSSSSGGDTGELFF. CDR3 sequence (DNA): TGTGCCAGCAGTTCCTCTAGCGGGGGCGACACCGGGGAGCTGTTTTTT.

The genes are TRBV29-1 and TRBJ1-1; tentatively, D is TRBD1 (5 bases). The CDR3 contains 11 residues. Germline lookup yields CDR1 SQVTM and CDR2 ANQGSEA. This chain's CDR3 is CSSQGNTEAFF. The CDR3 DNA reads as TGCAGTTCTCAGGGGAACACTGAAGCTTTCTTT.

This clone has a single count. J is TRBJ1-5 and V is TRBV12-3 or TRBV12-4; D unclear. CDR3 length equals 13 residues. V lost 1 base and J lost 4, with 5 bases in between. The CDR3 DNA reads TGTGCCAGCAGTTTAGGGCAGAATCAGCCCCAGCATTTT. This gives the protein CASSLGQNQPQHF.

This clone has just one count. V is TRBV7-2 and J is TRBJ2-1, with D possibly matching TRBD2 (6 bases). Germline CDR1 reads SGHTA; CDR2 reads FQGNSA. Trimming took 4 bases from V and 4 from J, leaving 17 bases between them. This CDR3 region has 16 residues. The CDR3 DNA reads TGTGCCAGCAGCTCACGCATTCTAGCGCCGTACAATGAGCAGTTCTTC. Protein sequence: CASSSRILAPYNEQFF.

This chain uses TRBV10-3 with TRBJ1-5; D remains ambiguous. V was shortened by 11 bases and J by 5 bases, with 7 bases between the two germline ends. The CDR3 totals 10 residues. CDR1 ENHRY and CDR2 SYGVKD come from the germline V gene. The CDR3 DNA follows: TGTGCCGGAGCCGATCAGCCCCAGCATTTT. It translates to CAGADQPQHF.

This chain's CDR3 is CASSQATGGNYEQYF. DNA for the CDR3: TGTGCCAGCAGCCAGGCTACAGGGGGCAACTACGAGCAGTACTTC. This sequence joins TRBV4-2 and TRBJ2-7, with 9 bases matching TRBD1. The CDR3 runs 15 residues. V was pared by 3 bases and J by 3 bases, with 6 bases of the junction left unmatched. Germline CDR1 reads LGHNA; CDR2 reads YNFKEQ.

This clone came up a few times. V usage is TRBV18 and J usage is TRBJ1-2, with 7 bases fitting TRBD1. V shed 4 bases and J 3 bases; nucleotides not matched to a gene: 2. Germline-derived CDR1 and CDR2 are KGHSH and LQKENI. The CDR3 totals 13 residues. The CDR3 region has the DNA TGTGCCAGCTCACGGGACAGCGACTATGGCTACACCTTC. This gives the protein CASSRDSDYGYTF.

V gene TRBV9 combines with J gene TRBJ1-3; D is possibly TRBD1 (6 bases). This CDR3 region has 16 residues. Deletions cut 0 bases from V and 0 bases from J, with 10 bases between. Germline V gene data show CDR1 as SGDLS and CDR2 as YYNGEE. The CDR3 reads CASSVEGHNSGNTIYF. The DNA of the CDR3 is TGTGCCAGCAGCGTAGAGGGACACAACTCTGGAAACACCATATATTTT. The full variable domain, with the rest looked up from reference TRBV9 and TRBJ1-3, is DSGVTQTPKHLITATGQRVTLRCSPRSGDLSVYWYQQSLDQGLQFLIQYYNGEERAKGNILERFSAQQFPDLHSELNLSSLELGDSALYFCASSVEGHNSGNTIYFGEGSWLTVV.

This chain uses TRBV4-1 with TRBJ2-5, with TRBD2 identical over 10 bases. V dropped 4 bases and J dropped 9; count of bases not matched to a gene: 5. The CDR3 has 13 amino acids. The germline V gene has CDR1 MGHRA and CDR2 YSYEKL. The CDR3 loop reads CASSPTSGLAQYF. In DNA, the CDR3 is TGCGCCAGCAGCCCGACTAGCGGGTTGGCCCAGTACTTC.

The chain joins TRBV24-1 to TRBJ2-7; 9 bases are shared with TRBD1. Germline loops: CDR1 KGHDR, CDR2 SFDVKD. The CDR3 is 16 amino acids. V shed 2 bases, J shed 3 bases, and the junction held 7 bases outside the gene matches. The CDR3 spells CATSDSTGGGIYEQYF. The DNA of the CDR3 is TGTGCCACCAGTGATTCTACAGGGGGCGGTATCTACGAGCAGTACTTC.

With regard to this clone: This sample also contains other DNA sequences that code for the same CDR3. The rearrangement uses TRBV2 and TRBJ2-4; D not resolved. The V gene lost 5 bases and the J gene lost 5 bases, with 4 bases spanning the gap. The germline CDR1 and CDR2 sequences are SNHLY and FYNNEI. The length of the CDR3 is 11 residues. CDR3 in DNA: TGTGCCAGCAGTCCGGAAAACATTCAGTACTTC. Translating gives CASSPENIQYF.

The chain's CDR3 is CASSLYRVETEAFF. The DNA for the CDR3 is TGTGCCAGCAGTCTTTACAGGGTCGAGACTGAAGCTTTCTTT. The J gene is TRBJ1-1, the V gene TRBV2, with D tentatively TRBD1 (6 bases). The germline V gene encodes CDR1 SNHLY and CDR2 FYNNEI. The CDR3 runs 14 residues. Trimming left V 5 bases short and J 5 bases short, with 15 bases between.

V gene TRBV24-1 combines with J gene TRBJ1-2; D is perhaps TRBD1 (5 bases). The CDR3 is made up of 16 amino acids. CDR1 and CDR2 (germline): KGHDR, SFDVKD. V was shortened by 3 bases and J by 4 bases, with 17 bases between the two germline ends. CDR3 DNA sequence: TGTGCCACCAGTGATCCCCGGGACGGGGGTATCTATGGCTACACCTTC. Its translation: CATSDPRDGGIYGYTF.

The chain links TRBV28 to TRBJ1-1; D might be TRBD1 (5 bases). The germline V gene encodes CDR1 MDHEN and CDR2 SYDVKM. V lost 3 bases to trimming and J lost 9 bases, with 17 bases between them. The CDR3 contains 14 residues. This CDR3 is CASSFVGEMGQAFF. CDR3 DNA: TGTGCCAGCAGTTTCGTAGGGGAAATGGGTCAAGCTTTCTTT. Full variable domain (remainder filled in from reference TRBV28 and TRBJ1-1): DVKVTQSSRYLVKRTGEKVFLECVQDMDHENMFWYRQDPGLGLRLIYFSYDVKMKEKGDIPEGYSVSREKKERFSLILESASTNQTSMYLCASSFVGEMGQAFFGQGTRLTVV.

The chain has TRBV18 and TRBJ1-2, with TRBD1 matching 11 bases. This CDR3 comprises 15 residues. V trimming: 3 bases; J trimming: 5 bases; junction bases outside the gene matches: 5. Germline values: CDR1 KGHSH, CDR2 LQKENI. The CDR3 sequence: CASSPGQGDRYGYTF. The CDR3 DNA reads TGTGCCAGCTCACCGGGACAGGGGGATCGGTATGGCTACACCTTC. The complete variable domain, with remaining parts taken from reference TRBV18 and TRBJ1-2, reads NAGVMQNPRHLVRRRGQEARLRCSPMKGHSHVYWYRQLPEEGLKFMVYLQKENIIDESGMPKERFSAEFPKEGPSILRIQQVVRGDSAAYFCASSPGQGDRYGYTFGSGTRLTVV.

This chain links TRBV30 with TRBJ2-5; a weak D match, TRBD2 (6 bases). CDR1 and CDR2 (germline): GTSNPN, SVGIG (reference sequence). The CDR3 is 13 residues long. The V end was cut by 5 bases, the J end by 4 bases, with 14 bases between. In DNA, the CDR3 is TGTGCCTGGGCCAGGGTGGGGGGAGAGACCCAGTACTTC. The encoded protein is CAWARVGGETQYF.

This sequence joins TRBV27 and TRBJ1-2; the D is unclear. Trimming pared 5 bases from V and 3 bases from J, leaving 10 bases between. Germline V gene lookup returns CDR1 MNHEY and CDR2 SMNVEV (reference sequence). The CDR3 is made up of 13 amino acids. The CDR3 DNA sequence: TGTGCCAGCAGTCCCTATGCGGACTATGGCTACACCTTC. Its translation: CASSPYADYGYTF.

V and J are TRBV29-1 and TRBJ1-3; D is uncertain. CDR3 length equals 14 residues. Germline V lookup: CDR1 SQVTM, CDR2 ANQGSEA. Trimming cost V 6 bases and J 3 bases, with 15 bases left between them. The CDR3 protein is CSVKTLGVGNTIYF. CDR3 bases: TGCAGCGTAAAAACGTTGGGCGTTGGAAACACCATATATTTT.

The sample holds one count of this clone. The chain links TRBV5-8 to TRBJ1-2; 7 nucleotides line up with TRBD1. CDR1 is SGHTS and CDR2 is YDEGEE in the germline V gene. Trimming removed 4 bases from V and 4 bases from J; junction bases left unmatched: 7. The CDR3 is 14 residues long. CDR3 amino acids: CASSRRTGFYGYTF. DNA for the CDR3: TGTGCCAGCAGCCGCCGGACAGGTTTCTATGGCTACACCTTC.

V is TRBV12-3 or TRBV12-4 and J is TRBJ2-5, with TRBD1 as a possible D gene (5 bases). Trimming shortened V by 7 bases and J by 2 bases, and 11 bases separated the two germline ends. CDR3 length: 13 amino acids. CDR3 sequence (DNA): TGTGCCAGCAATAGACAGATTCAAGAGACCCAGTACTTC. Its protein is CASNRQIQETQYF.

The chain combines TRBV6-5 with TRBJ1-1; D is unclear. V lost 6 bases to trimming and J lost 0 bases, with 11 bases between them. CDR3 length: 14 amino acids. Germline values: CDR1 MNHEY, CDR2 SVGAGI. CDR3: CASRITHVNTEAFF. The CDR3 coding sequence is TGTGCCAGCAGAATTACACATGTGAACACTGAAGCTTTCTTT.

The V and J genes are TRBV29-1 and TRBJ2-5; TRBD1 aligns across 8 bases. Germline V CDR1 and CDR2: SQVTM, ANQGSEA. The CDR3 totals 14 residues. V was clipped by 6 bases and J by 1 base; unmatched bases: 7. This CDR3 is CSVYAGTGQETQYF. For the CDR3, the DNA is TGCAGCGTCTACGCCGGGACAGGCCAAGAGACCCAGTACTTC.

This chain uses TRBV19 with TRBJ2-2; TRBD2 matches at 7 bases. The V gene end was trimmed by 6 bases and the J gene end by 2 bases; junction bases not matched to a gene: 6. CDR1 and CDR2 from the germline V gene are LNHDA and SQIVND (reference sequence). The CDR3 extends over 15 amino acids. CDR3 coding DNA: TGTGCCAGTAGCCCCGGGACTACCAACACCGGGGAGCTGTTTTTT. Protein product: CASSPGTTNTGELFF.

This clone occurred once. The CDR3 loop reads CASSLLGQKNTGELFF. DNA of the CDR3: TGTGCCAGCAGCTTGTTAGGACAGAAGAACACCGGGGAGCTGTTTTTT. This chain links TRBV5-8 with TRBJ2-2, with D possibly being TRBD1 (6 bases). Trimming cost V 1 base and J 1 base, with 11 bases left between them. Germline CDR1 reads SGHTS; CDR2 reads YDEGEE. There are 16 residues in the CDR3.

The rearrangement joins TRBV7-3 to TRBJ2-1; 9 bases line up with TRBD2. V lost 1 base to trimming and J lost 4 bases; unmatched junction nucleotides: 2. From germline, CDR1 is SGHTA and CDR2 FQGTGA. CDR3 length: 15 amino acids. CDR3 DNA sequence: TGTGCCAGCAGCTTAAGCGGGGGGGAGTACAATGAGCAGTTCTTC. Translated: CASSLSGGEYNEQFF.

The chain recombines TRBV2 with TRBJ1-2, with 8 bases fitting TRBD1. V lost 6 bases to trimming and J lost 7 bases; unmatched junction nucleotides: 7. In germline, CDR1 is SNHLY, CDR2 FYNNEI. The CDR3 runs to 13 residues. CDR3 bases: TGTGCCAGCAGGGTCGGGACAGGAGGTGGCTACACCTTC. Translation gives CASRVGTGGGYTF.

The gene calls are TRBV6-5 and TRBJ1-1; a weak D match, TRBD1 (6 bases). Trimming stripped 2 bases from V and 7 bases from J, with 14 bases between. The CDR3 is made up of 14 amino acids. Germline values: CDR1 MNHEY, CDR2 SVGAGI. CDR3 sequence (DNA): TGTGCCAGCAGTTACACCGGGGGGGCGGGTGAAGCTTTCTTT. Translation gives CASSYTGGAGEAFF.

This sequence joins TRBV5-1 and TRBJ1-6; perhaps TRBD1 as D (5 bases). Germline lookup yields CDR1 SGHRS and CDR2 YFSETQ. This CDR3 comprises 15 residues. Trimming took 4 bases from V and 2 from J, leaving 10 bases between them. This CDR3 is CASSQDSPYNSPLHF. Written as DNA, the CDR3 is TGCGCCAGCAGCCAAGACAGTCCCTATAATTCACCCCTCCACTTT.

The chain is built from TRBV5-5 and TRBJ2-3, with D maybe TRBD2 (6 bases). The V end was cut by 1 base, the J end by 1 base, with 19 bases between. Per the germline V gene, CDR1 is SGHKS and CDR2 is YYEKEE (reference sequence). This CDR3 is 18 amino acids long. The CDR3 nucleotides are TGTGCCAGCAGCTTGAGTATCCGGGGGTCCGCGGGCACAGATACGCAGTATTTT. It specifies CASSLSIRGSAGTDTQYF.

The chain is built from TRBV15 and TRBJ1-5, with D perhaps TRBD1 (5 bases). V was shortened by 0 bases and J by 9 bases, with 12 bases between the two germline ends. The CDR3 has 14 amino acids. Germline V lookup: CDR1 LNHNV, CDR2 YYDKDF (reference sequence). The CDR3, as DNA: TGTGCCACCAGCAGAGAGGGGGGAGGGCTGCCCCAGCATTTT. It codes for CATSREGGGLPQHF. The whole variable domain, remainder taken from reference TRBV15 and TRBJ1-5, is DAMVIQNPRYQVTQFGKPVTLSCSQTLNHNVMYWYQQKSSQAPKLLFHYYDKDFNNEADTPDNFQSRRPNTSFCFLDIRSPGLGDTAMYLCATSREGGGLPQHFGDGTRLSIL.